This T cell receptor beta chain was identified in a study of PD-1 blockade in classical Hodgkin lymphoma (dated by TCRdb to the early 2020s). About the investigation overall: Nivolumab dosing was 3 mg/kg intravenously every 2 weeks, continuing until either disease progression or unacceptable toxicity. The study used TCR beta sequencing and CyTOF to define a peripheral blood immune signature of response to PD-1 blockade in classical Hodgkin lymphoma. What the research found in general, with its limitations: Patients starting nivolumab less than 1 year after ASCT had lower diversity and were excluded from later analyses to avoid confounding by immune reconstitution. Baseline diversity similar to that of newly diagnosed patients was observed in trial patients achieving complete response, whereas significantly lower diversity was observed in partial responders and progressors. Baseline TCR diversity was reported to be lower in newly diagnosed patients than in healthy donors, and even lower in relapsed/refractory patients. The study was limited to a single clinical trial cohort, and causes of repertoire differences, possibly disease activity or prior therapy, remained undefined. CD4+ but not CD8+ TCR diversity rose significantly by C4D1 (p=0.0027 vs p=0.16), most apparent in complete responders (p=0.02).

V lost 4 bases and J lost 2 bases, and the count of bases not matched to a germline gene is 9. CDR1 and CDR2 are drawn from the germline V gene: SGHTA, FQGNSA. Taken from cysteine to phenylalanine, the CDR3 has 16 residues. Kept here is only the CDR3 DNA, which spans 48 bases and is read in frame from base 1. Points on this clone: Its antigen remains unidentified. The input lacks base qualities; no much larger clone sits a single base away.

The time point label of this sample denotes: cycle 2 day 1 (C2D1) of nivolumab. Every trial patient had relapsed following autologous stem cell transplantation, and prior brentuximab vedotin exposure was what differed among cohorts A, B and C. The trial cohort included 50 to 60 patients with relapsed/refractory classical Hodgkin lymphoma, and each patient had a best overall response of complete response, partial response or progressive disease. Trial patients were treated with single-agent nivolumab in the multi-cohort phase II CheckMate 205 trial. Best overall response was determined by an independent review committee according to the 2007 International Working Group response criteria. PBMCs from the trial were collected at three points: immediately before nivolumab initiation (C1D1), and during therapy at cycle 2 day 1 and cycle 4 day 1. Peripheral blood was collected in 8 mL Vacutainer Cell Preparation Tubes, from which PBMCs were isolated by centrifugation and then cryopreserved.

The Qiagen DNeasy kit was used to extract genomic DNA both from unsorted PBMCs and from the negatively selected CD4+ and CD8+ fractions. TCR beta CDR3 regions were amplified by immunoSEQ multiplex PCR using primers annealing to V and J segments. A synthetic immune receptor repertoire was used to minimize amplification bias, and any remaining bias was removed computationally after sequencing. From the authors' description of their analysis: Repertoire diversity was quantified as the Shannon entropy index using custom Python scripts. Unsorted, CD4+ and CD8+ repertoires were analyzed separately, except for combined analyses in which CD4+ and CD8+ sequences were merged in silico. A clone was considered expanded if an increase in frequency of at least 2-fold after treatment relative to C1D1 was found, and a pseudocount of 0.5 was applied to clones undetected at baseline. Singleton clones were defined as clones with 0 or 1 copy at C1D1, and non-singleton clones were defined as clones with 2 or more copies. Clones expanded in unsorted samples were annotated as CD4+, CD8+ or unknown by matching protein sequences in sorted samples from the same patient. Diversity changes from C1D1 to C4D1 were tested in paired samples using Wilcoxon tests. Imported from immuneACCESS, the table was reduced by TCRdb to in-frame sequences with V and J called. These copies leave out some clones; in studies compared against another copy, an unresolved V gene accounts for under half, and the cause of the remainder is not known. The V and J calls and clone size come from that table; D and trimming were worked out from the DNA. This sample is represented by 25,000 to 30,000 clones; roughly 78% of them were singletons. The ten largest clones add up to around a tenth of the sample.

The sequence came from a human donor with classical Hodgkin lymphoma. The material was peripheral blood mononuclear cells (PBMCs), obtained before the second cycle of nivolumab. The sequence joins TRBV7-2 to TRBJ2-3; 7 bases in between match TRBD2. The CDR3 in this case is CASSSQTGGPTDTQYF. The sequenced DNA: TGTGCCAGCAGCTCGCAGACGGGGGGTCCCACAGATACGCAGTATTTT.